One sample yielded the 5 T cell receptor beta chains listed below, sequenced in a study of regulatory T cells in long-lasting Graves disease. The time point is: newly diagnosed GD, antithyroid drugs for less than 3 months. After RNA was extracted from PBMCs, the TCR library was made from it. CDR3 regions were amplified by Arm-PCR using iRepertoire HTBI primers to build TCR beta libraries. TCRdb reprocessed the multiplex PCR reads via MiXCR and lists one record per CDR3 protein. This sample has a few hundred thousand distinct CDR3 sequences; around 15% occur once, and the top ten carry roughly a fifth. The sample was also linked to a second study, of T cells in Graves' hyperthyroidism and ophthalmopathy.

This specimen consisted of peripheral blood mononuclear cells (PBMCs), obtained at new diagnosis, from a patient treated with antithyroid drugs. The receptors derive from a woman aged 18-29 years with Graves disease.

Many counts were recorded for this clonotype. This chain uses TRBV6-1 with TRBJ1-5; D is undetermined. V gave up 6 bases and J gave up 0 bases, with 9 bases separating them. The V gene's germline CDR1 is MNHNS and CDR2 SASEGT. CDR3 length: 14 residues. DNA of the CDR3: TGTGCCAGCAGGGCAGTCTATAGCAATCAGCCCCAGCATTTT. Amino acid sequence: CASRAVYSNQPQHF.

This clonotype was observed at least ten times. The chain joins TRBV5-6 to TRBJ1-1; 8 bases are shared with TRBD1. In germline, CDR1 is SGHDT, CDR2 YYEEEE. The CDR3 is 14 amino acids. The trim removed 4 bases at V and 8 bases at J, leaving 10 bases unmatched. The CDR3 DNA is TGTGCCAGCAGCGGTAGGTGGCAGGGGGCCGAAGCTTTCTTT. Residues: CASSGRWQGAEAFF.

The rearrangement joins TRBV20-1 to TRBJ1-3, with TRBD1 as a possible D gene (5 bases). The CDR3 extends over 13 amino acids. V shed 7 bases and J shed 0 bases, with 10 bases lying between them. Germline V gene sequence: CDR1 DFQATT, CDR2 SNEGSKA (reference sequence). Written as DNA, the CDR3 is TGCAGTGGGGGGGAAGGCTCTGGAAACACCATATATTTT. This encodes CSGGEGSGNTIYF.

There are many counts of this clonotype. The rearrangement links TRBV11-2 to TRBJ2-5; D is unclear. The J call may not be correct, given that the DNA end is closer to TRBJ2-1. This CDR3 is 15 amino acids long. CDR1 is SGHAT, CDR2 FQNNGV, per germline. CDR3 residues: CASSLGPVSYNEQFF. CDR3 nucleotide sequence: TGTGCCAGCAGCTTAGGTCCGGTTTCCTACAATGAGCAGTTCTTC.

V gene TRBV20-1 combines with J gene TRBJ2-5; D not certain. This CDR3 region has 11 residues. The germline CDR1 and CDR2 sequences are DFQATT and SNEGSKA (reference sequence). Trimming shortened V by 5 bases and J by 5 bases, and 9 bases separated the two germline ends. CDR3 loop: CSAGAQETQYF. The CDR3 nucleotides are TGCAGTGCTGGCGCGCAGGAGACCCAGTACTTC.